Included here is one T cell receptor beta chain sequence, with context. All enrollees were roughly 18 to 89 years old and from roughly 22 US areas. The method was immunoSEQ multiplex PCR; TCRdb's version includes in-frame clones alone and lacks a portion of them. This table holds over 150,000 clones, around 85% found once. V dropped 7 bases and J dropped 1 base, with 10 bases sitting between them. The CDR3 consists of 13 residues. CDR1 is MNHEY, CDR2 SVGAGI, per germline. This sample was taken from a study of blood T cell repertoires in COVID-19. The chain employs TRBV6-5 and TRBJ1-2, with D tentatively TRBD1 (5 bases). The sequence came from a man in his forties who had recovered from COVID-19. The sequenced sample consisted of PBMCs or T cells enriched from blood (not recorded which). The CDR3 loop reads CASIGQGNYGYTF. The CDR3 DNA reads as TGTGCCAGCATCGGTCAGGGTAACTATGGCTACACCTTC.